A selection of T cell receptor beta chains follows, all from one sample in a study of blood T cell repertoires in COVID-19. Method: immunoSEQ multiplex PCR; TCRdb's copy keeps in-frame clones and lacks some. Among more than 150,000 clones listed, about 87% were seen once. Specimen: peripheral blood. The origin of the receptors is a man aged 35 to 55 with active or convalescent COVID-19. Each CDR3 is given with its conserved first and last residue. Each record gives: J gene, clone size, D gene, CDR3 length, V gene, CDR3 protein, CDR3 DNA. D genes are given only for firm matches. Expanded clones get a size class; other rows say once, few or many, or leave the size out.

>TRBJ2-3|-|-|15|TRBV19
CASRGGAFRSDTQYF
TGTGCCAGTAGGGGTGGAGCTTTCCGTTCAGATACGCAGTATTTT
>TRBJ1-2|-|-|13|TRBV3-1/TRBV3-2
CASSPAPGDGYTF
TGTGCCAGCAGCCCAGCTCCGGGGGATGGCTACACCTTC
>TRBJ2-7|once|TRBD1|15|TRBV7-9
CASSAPSRGQYEQYF
TGTGCCAGCAGCGCCCCTTCTCGGGGACAGTACGAGCAGTACTTC
>TRBJ1-1|-|-|12|TRBV7-8
CASSLSGDEAFF
TGTGCCAGCAGCTTATCAGGGGATGAAGCTTTCTTT
>TRBJ1-5|-|-|16|TRBV4-1
CASSQARGPRNQPQHF
TGCGCCAGCAGCCAAGCCAGGGGACCGCGCAATCAGCCCCAGCATTTT
>TRBJ2-5|-|-|14|TRBV5-3
CARSVASGQETQYF
TGTGCCAGAAGCGTAGCGTCGGGGCAAGAGACCCAGTACTTC
>TRBJ2-7|-|-|15|TRBV27
CASSLSFVSSYEQYF
TGTGCCAGCAGTTTATCTTTCGTGAGCTCCTACGAGCAGTACTTC
>TRBJ1-2|-|-|11|TRBV30
CALQPNYGYTF
TGTGCCTTACAACCTAACTATGGCTACACCTTC
>TRBJ2-1|-|TRBD2|19|TRBV19
CASSIYPSGGPDYDHEQFF
TGTGCCAGTAGTATTTATCCTAGCGGGGGGCCCGATTATGACCATGAGCAGTTCTTC
>TRBJ2-5|-|TRBD1|14|TRBV13
CASSLRTGRETQYF
TGTGCCAGCAGCCTAAGGACAGGGAGGGAGACCCAGTACTTC
>TRBJ1-2|-|TRBD1|15|TRBV18
CASSPDRGQGDGYTF
TGTGCCAGCTCACCAGATCGTGGACAGGGTGATGGCTACACCTTC
>TRBJ2-4|-|-|13|TRBV6-5
CASRPVPKNIQYF
TGTGCCAGCAGGCCGGTACCCAAAAACATTCAGTACTTC
>TRBJ1-1|-|TRBD1|14|TRBV4-3
CASSQNLRGAEAFF
TGCGCCAGCAGCCAAAACCTCAGGGGGGCAGAAGCTTTCTTT
>TRBJ2-4|once|TRBD2|15|TRBV19
CASRRAGESKNIQYF
TGTGCCAGTAGGCGGGCGGGGGAGTCCAAAAACATTCAGTACTTC
>TRBJ1-3|-|-|13|TRBV28
CASSLQGLYTIYF
TGTGCCAGCAGTCTACAGGGTTTGTACACCATATATTTT
>TRBJ1-5|-|-|15|TRBV4-2
CASSQDNSRNQPQHF
TGTGCCAGCAGCCAAGATAACAGCCGCAATCAGCCCCAGCATTTT
>TRBJ2-3|-|-|15|TRBV7-6
CASSLLARLTDTQYF
TGTGCCAGCAGCTTACTCGCACGACTAACAGATACGCAGTATTTT
>TRBJ2-7|-|TRBD2|16|TRBV4-2
CASSRSAGLAGIEQYF
TGTGCCAGCAGCCGATCCGCGGGACTAGCGGGTATCGAGCAGTACTTC
>TRBJ2-5|-|-|15|TRBV6-4
CASMAPTGFAETQYF
TGTGCCAGCATGGCCCCTACAGGGTTCGCCGAGACCCAGTACTTC
>TRBJ2-5|-|-|15|TRBV5-1
CASSLAVREGETQYF
TGCGCCAGCAGCTTGGCCGTCAGGGAAGGAGAGACCCAGTACTTC
>TRBJ2-5|-|-|11|TRBV20-1
CSAGDQETQYF
TGCAGTGCGGGAGACCAAGAGACCCAGTACTTC
>TRBJ2-2|-|-|17|TRBV25-1
CASSEWPRGSNTGELFF
TGTGCCAGCAGTGAATGGCCAAGGGGCTCGAACACCGGGGAGCTGTTTTTT
>TRBJ2-2|-|TRBD2|17|TRBV2
CASRIPRLAGSTGELFF
TGTGCCAGCAGGATCCCACGTTTAGCGGGGAGCACCGGGGAGCTGTTTTTT
>TRBJ1-3|-|-|14|TRBV6-6
CASSLTGLGSTIYF
TGTGCCAGCAGCCTTACGGGGTTAGGAAGCACCATATATTTT
>TRBJ1-1|-|TRBD1|14|TRBV6-2/TRBV6-3
CASSPTGVGTEAFF
TGTGCCAGCAGCCCAACAGGGGTGGGCACTGAAGCTTTCTTT
>TRBJ2-7|-|-|16|TRBV5-1
CASSLGGGGKTYEQYF
TGCGCCAGCAGCTTGGGGGGCGGGGGCAAAACCTACGAGCAGTACTTC
>TRBJ2-5|-|-|12|TRBV2
CASSEIEETQYF
TGTGCCAGCAGTGAAATAGAAGAGACCCAGTACTTC
>TRBJ2-7|-|TRBD1|14|TRBV4-1
CASSQSGQGGEQYF
TGCGCCAGCAGCCAATCGGGACAGGGGGGCGAGCAGTACTTC
>TRBJ1-4|-|TRBD1|17|TRBV18
CASSPTERARGREKLFF
TGTGCCAGCTCCCCGACTGAAAGGGCCAGGGGGCGTGAAAAACTGTTTTTT
>TRBJ2-5|-|-|15|TRBV5-6
CASSLRGNGGETQYF
TGTGCCAGCAGCCTACGGGGGAACGGTGGAGAGACCCAGTACTTC
>TRBJ1-2|-|TRBD1|14|TRBV6-1
CASSEATGGSGYTF
TGTGCCAGCAGTGAGGCAACAGGGGGTAGTGGCTACACCTTC
>TRBJ1-1|-|-|12|TRBV5-1
CASSRGEAEAFF
TGCGCCAGCAGTCGGGGTGAGGCTGAAGCTTTCTTT
>TRBJ1-1|few|-|13|TRBV30
CAWLTALNTEAFF
TGTGCCTGGTTGACAGCGTTGAACACTGAAGCTTTCTTT
>TRBJ1-6|-|TRBD1|13|TRBV7-9
CASSSDRDSPLHF
TGTGCCAGCAGCTCGGACAGGGATTCACCCCTCCACTTT
>TRBJ1-1|-|-|15|TRBV6-4
CASSDSGTPNTEAFF
TGTGCCAGCAGTGACTCCGGGACACCTAACACTGAAGCTTTCTTT
>TRBJ2-3|-|TRBD2|14|TRBV9
CASSDGTKLDTQYF
TGTGCCAGCAGCGACGGGACTAAATTAGATACGCAGTATTTT
>TRBJ2-7|-|-|16|TRBV3-1/TRBV3-2
CASSQGSGQVFTEQYF
TGTGCCAGCAGCCAAGGTAGTGGCCAGGTTTTTACCGAGCAGTACTTC
>TRBJ2-1|-|-|13|TRBV11-2
CASSFRVQDEQFF
TGTGCCAGCAGTTTCAGGGTTCAGGATGAGCAGTTCTTC
>TRBJ2-3|-|-|15|TRBV11-1
CASSFRRVATDTQYF
TGTGCCAGCAGCTTCCGCAGGGTAGCAACAGATACGCAGTATTTT
>TRBJ2-7|few|-|16|TRBV7-9
CASSLVFGGEGYEQYF
TGTGCCAGCAGCTTAGTCTTCGGCGGGGAAGGATACGAGCAGTACTTC
>TRBJ2-2|-|-|12|TRBV5-1
CASSLTGGELFF
TGCGCCAGCAGCCTGACGGGCGGGGAGCTGTTTTTT
>TRBJ2-1|-|TRBD2|15|TRBV7-2
CATFRLAGSYNEQFF
TGTGCGACCTTCCGGCTAGCGGGGTCCTACAATGAGCAGTTCTTC
>TRBJ2-7|-|-|13|TRBV18
CASSGGAKYEQYF
TGTGCCAGCTCAGGGGGGGCGAAATACGAGCAGTACTTC
>TRBJ2-7|-|TRBD1|15|TRBV6-5
CASSPGQGVLYEQYF
TGTGCCAGCAGTCCGGGACAGGGGGTTCTCTACGAGCAGTACTTC
>TRBJ1-4|-|TRBD1|16|TRBV28
CAIGTGALVTNEKLFF
TGTGCCATCGGGACAGGGGCTCTAGTTACTAATGAAAAACTGTTTTTT
>TRBJ2-7|-|-|15|TRBV5-1
CASMLSPGDVYEQYF
TGCGCCAGCATGCTCTCCCCGGGGGATGTCTACGAGCAGTACTTC
>TRBJ1-4|-|-|14|TRBV7-2
CASSSEQRSEKLFF
TGTGCCAGCAGCTCCGAACAAAGGAGTGAAAAACTGTTTTTT
>TRBJ2-4|-|TRBD2|18|TRBV11-2
CASSLLLAGGLAKNIQYF
TGTGCCAGCAGCTTACTCCTAGCGGGGGGACTAGCCAAAAACATTCAGTACTTC
>TRBJ2-1|-|TRBD2|17|TRBV5-4
CASSYGTSGGSYNEQFF
TGTGCCAGCAGCTACGGGACTAGCGGGGGGTCCTACAATGAGCAGTTCTTC
>TRBJ2-7|-|-|14|TRBV10-2
CASRKEGYTYEQYF
TGCGCCAGCCGGAAGGAGGGATACACCTACGAGCAGTACTTC
>TRBJ2-3|-|TRBD2|17|TRBV15
CATRSSRIAGATDTQYF
TGTGCCACCAGGAGTAGCCGTATAGCGGGGGCTACGGATACGCAGTATTTT
>TRBJ2-3|-|-|13|TRBV11-3
CASSPYSTDTQYF
TGTGCCAGCAGCCCCTACAGCACAGATACGCAGTATTTT
>TRBJ1-1|-|TRBD1|16|TRBV24-1
CATSDPPTGMNTEAFF
TGTGCCACCAGTGACCCCCCGACAGGGATGAACACTGAAGCTTTCTTT
>TRBJ1-4|-|TRBD1|15|TRBV6-1
CASSEAGTGAEKLFF
TGTGCCAGCAGTGAAGCCGGGACAGGAGCCGAAAAACTGTTTTTT
>TRBJ1-2|-|-|16|TRBV28
CASNPWGGVDMYGYTF
TGTGCCAGCAACCCTTGGGGGGGGGTTGACATGTATGGCTACACCTTC
>TRBJ1-3|-|-|14|TRBV7-9
CASSLTGGINTIYF
TGTGCCAGCAGCTTAACGGGGGGGATTAACACCATATATTTT
>TRBJ1-6|-|-|15|TRBV15
CATSKSWDTDSPLHF
TGTGCCACCAGCAAGTCCTGGGACACTGATTCACCCCTCCACTTT
>TRBJ2-1|-|-|11|TRBV30
CAWSVENEQFF
TGTGCCTGGAGTGTCGAGAATGAGCAGTTCTTC
>TRBJ1-6|-|-|17|TRBV4-1
CASSIVAGSVRDSPLHF
TGCGCCAGCAGCATCGTGGCAGGTTCGGTCAGGGATTCACCCCTCCACTTT